This TCR beta chain emerged from a study of T cell responses to AZD1222 COVID-19 vaccine. Across the whole study: Analyses pooled second doses at about 4 or about 12 weeks.

Repertoires were generated with immunoSEQ multiplex PCR, while TCRdb's copy carries only in-frame clones and drops some. Altogether about 150,000 clones are present, around 90% being singletons, with the ten largest covering 3% to 3.5%. The CDR3 extends over 14 amino acids. The ends were cut back, 3 bases at V and 0 bases at J, with 7 bases in the middle. Looked up from germline, CDR1 is SGDLS and CDR2 is YYNGEE. This clonotype was sampled from an adult in good health. The V and J genes are TRBV9 and TRBJ1-3; D is unclear. The input for sequencing was peripheral blood, taken on day 0 of AZD1222 vaccination. DNA of the CDR3: TGTGCCAGCAGCGGACGGAGCTCTGGAAACACCATATATTTT. Residues: CASSGRSSGNTIYF.